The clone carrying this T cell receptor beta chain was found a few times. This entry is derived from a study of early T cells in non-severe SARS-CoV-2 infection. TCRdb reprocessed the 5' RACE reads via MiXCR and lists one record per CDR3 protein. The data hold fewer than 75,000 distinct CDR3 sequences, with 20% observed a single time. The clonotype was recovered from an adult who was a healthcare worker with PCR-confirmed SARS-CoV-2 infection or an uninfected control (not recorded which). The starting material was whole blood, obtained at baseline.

CDR3 sequence (DNA): TGTGCCACCGGACGGGCGTTCTCTGAAAAACTGTTTTTT. It codes for CATGRAFSEKLFF. V and J are TRBV6-1 and TRBJ1-4, with D uncertain. V dropped 10 bases and J dropped 7 bases, with 16 bases sitting between them. CDR1 is MNHNS and CDR2 is SASEGT in the germline V gene. CDR3 length equals 13 residues.